A single sample is the source of the 12 T cell receptor beta chains below, sequenced in a study of T cell responses to AZD1222 COVID-19 vaccine. TCRdb's copy holds only in-frame clones and misses some; the assay was immunoSEQ multiplex PCR. The table records 120,000 to 150,000 clones, approximately 93% of them present only once. Sequenced here: peripheral blood, sampled on day 0 of MenACWY control vaccination. These receptors were taken from an adult in good health.

V is TRBV4-3 and J is TRBJ2-6, with unresolved D. V was shortened by 0 bases and J by 1 base, with 7 bases between the two germline ends. Germline-derived CDR1 and CDR2 are LGHNA and YSLEER. The CDR3 covers 16 residues. CDR3 in DNA: TGCGCCAGCAGCCAAGAAATGACTTCTGGGGCCAACGTCCTGACTTTC. Translation: CASSQEMTSGANVLTF.

V and J are TRBV3-1 (or the pseudogene TRBV3-2) and TRBJ1-5, with D possibly being TRBD1 (6 bases). This CDR3 comprises 11 residues. Germline V gives CDR1 LGHDT, CDR2 YNNKEL (reference sequence). With 1 base removed from V and 11 bases from J, the gap between germline ends came to 6 bases. This CDR3 is CASSQGDTQHF. CDR3 sequence (DNA): TGTGCCAGCAGCCAAGGGGACACCCAGCATTTT.

The chain combines TRBV2 with TRBJ1-2, with 8 bases matching TRBD1. The J segment lost 6 bases and the V segment lost 0 bases, leaving 6 bases of the junction unmatched. The germline V gene encodes CDR1 SNHLY and CDR2 FYNNEI. The CDR3 has 15 residues. CDR3 protein: CASSEATRGRDGYTF. CDR3 sequence (DNA): TGTGCCAGCAGTGAAGCCACCAGGGGGCGGGATGGCTACACCTTC.

The V gene is TRBV5-1, the J gene TRBJ1-2; D gene unclear. Germline CDR1 reads SGHRS; CDR2 reads YFSETQ. CDR3 size: 12 residues. The ends were cut back, 4 bases at V and 8 bases at J, with 12 bases in the middle. CDR3 residues: CASSPDGAGYTF. The CDR3, as DNA: TGCGCCAGCAGCCCAGATGGAGCGGGCTACACCTTC.

The V and J genes are TRBV19 and TRBJ2-7; 9 bases map to TRBD2. CDR1 LNHDA and CDR2 SQIVND come from the germline V gene (reference sequence). The ends lost 3 bases at V and 5 bases at J; junction bases unmatched: 8. The CDR3 sequence is 15 residues long. CDR3 coding DNA: TGTGCCAGTAGTATGACCGGGACTAGCAGCCACGAGCAGTACTTC. This codes for CASSMTGTSSHEQYF.

V gene TRBV11-2 combines with J gene TRBJ2-1, with unresolved D. The germline V and J ends were trimmed by 5 bases and 14 bases, with 19 bases remaining between them. Germline V gene data show CDR1 as SGHAT and CDR2 as FQNNGV. The CDR3 consists of 13 residues. The CDR3 loop reads CASSQTLSFPEFF. Written as DNA, the CDR3 is TGTGCCAGCAGCCAAACCCTTAGCTTCCCGGAGTTCTTC.

This rearrangement joins TRBV6-2 or TRBV6-3 to TRBJ2-3; TRBD1 might be the D (5 bases). V dropped 2 bases and J dropped 2 bases, with 11 bases sitting between them. Looked up from germline, CDR1 is MNHEY and CDR2 is SVGEGT. The CDR3 consists of 15 residues. CDR3 nucleotide sequence: TGTGCCAGCAGTTACCCAGGGATCCTCACAGATACGCAGTATTTT. This encodes CASSYPGILTDTQYF.

The CDR3 sequence: CAWSRGADNSPLHF. CDR3 sequence (DNA): TGTGCCTGGAGTCGCGGGGCCGATAATTCACCCCTCCACTTT. This chain joins TRBV30 and TRBJ1-6, with a possible D match to TRBD1 (5 bases). Trimming removed 2 bases from V and 5 bases from J, with 10 bases in between. Germline CDR1 is GTSNPN and CDR2 is SVGIG (reference sequence). This CDR3 comprises 14 residues.

V usage is TRBV7-9 and J usage is TRBJ1-2; tentatively, D is TRBD1 (6 bases). Germline V gene lookup returns CDR1 SEHNR and CDR2 FQNEAQ (reference sequence). The length of the CDR3 is 15 residues. Trimming took 1 base from V and 4 from J, leaving 13 bases between them. The CDR3 here is CASSLGAGGSYGYTF. DNA of the CDR3: TGTGCCAGCAGCTTAGGTGCCGGGGGCTCCTATGGCTACACCTTC.

The V gene is TRBV7-8, the J gene TRBJ2-2, with unresolved D. V lost 2 bases to trimming and J lost 4 bases, with 8 bases between them. The CDR3 sequence is 14 residues long. Germline values: CDR1 SGHVS, CDR2 FQNEAQ. The CDR3 DNA is TGTGCCAGCAGCTTAAGTACGGGCACCGGGGAGCTGTTTTTT. Translated: CASSLSTGTGELFF.

J is TRBJ1-5 and V is TRBV30; TRBD1 is a possible D gene (5 bases). Germline CDR1 and CDR2: GTSNPN and SVGIG (reference sequence). The CDR3 loop spans 13 amino acids. Trimming took 5 bases from V and 1 from J, leaving 9 bases between them. CDR3 DNA sequence: TGTGCCTGGGGGACGGGGAGCAATCAGCCCCAGCATTTT. It translates to CAWGTGSNQPQHF.

The V and J genes are TRBV3-1 (or the pseudogene TRBV3-2) and TRBJ1-4; D not resolved. Germline V lookup: CDR1 LGHDT, CDR2 YNNKEL (reference sequence). V lost 4 bases and J 8 bases, leaving 11 bases between the germline ends. There are 13 residues in the CDR3. The CDR3 region has the DNA TGTGCCAGCAGCCTAAGGTTACGGGAAAAACTGTTTTTT. Translated, it gives CASSLRLREKLFF.